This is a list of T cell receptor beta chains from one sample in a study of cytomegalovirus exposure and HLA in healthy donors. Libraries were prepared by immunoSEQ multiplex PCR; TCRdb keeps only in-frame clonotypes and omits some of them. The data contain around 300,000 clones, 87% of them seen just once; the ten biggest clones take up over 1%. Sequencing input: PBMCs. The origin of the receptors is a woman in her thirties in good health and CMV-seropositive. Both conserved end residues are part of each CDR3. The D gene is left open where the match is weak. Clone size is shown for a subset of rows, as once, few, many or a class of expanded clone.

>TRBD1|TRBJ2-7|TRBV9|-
CASSVGQGPYEQYF
TGTGCCAGCAGCGTGGGACAGGGTCCTTACGAGCAGTACTTC
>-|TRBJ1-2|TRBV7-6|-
CASSFSDSIDYGYTF
TGTGCCAGCAGCTTTTCGGACAGCATAGACTATGGCTACACCTTC
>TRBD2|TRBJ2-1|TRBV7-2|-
CASSLVPSGRENEQFF
TGTGCCAGCAGCTTAGTTCCTAGCGGGAGGGAGAATGAGCAGTTCTTC
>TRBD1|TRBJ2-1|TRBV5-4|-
CASSNRDRAGDEQFF
TGTGCCAGCAGCAACCGGGACAGGGCAGGGGATGAGCAGTTCTTC
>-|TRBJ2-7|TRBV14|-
CASSQLQGGQYF
TGTGCCAGCAGCCAATTGCAGGGAGGGCAGTACTTC
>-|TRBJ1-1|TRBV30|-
CAWSGQMNTEAFF
TGTGCCTGGAGCGGACAGATGAACACTGAAGCTTTCTTT
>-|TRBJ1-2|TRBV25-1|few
CASRGPSGKSYGYTF
TGTGCCAGCAGGGGACCCTCAGGGAAGAGCTATGGCTACACCTTC
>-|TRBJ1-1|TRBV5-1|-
CASMAAVAFF
TGCGCCAGCATGGCAGCAGTAGCTTTCTTT
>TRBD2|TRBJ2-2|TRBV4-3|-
CASSQETSGNTGELFF
TGCGCCAGCAGCCAAGAGACTAGCGGGAACACCGGGGAGCTGTTTTTT
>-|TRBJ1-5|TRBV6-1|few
CASSGFPQHHF
TGTGCCAGCAGTGGGTTTCCCCAGCACCATTTT
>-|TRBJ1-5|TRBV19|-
CASRVVATNSNQPQHF
TGTGCCAGTAGGGTTGTCGCGACAAATAGCAATCAGCCCCAGCATTTT
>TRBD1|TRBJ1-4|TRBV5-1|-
CASGDRLNEKLFF
TGCGCCAGCGGGGACAGACTAAATGAAAAACTGTTTTTT
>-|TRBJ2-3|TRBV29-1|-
CSVVADTQYF
TGCAGCGTTGTGGCAGATACGCAGTATTTT
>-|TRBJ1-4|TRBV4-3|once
CASSQDGGAGSLFTNEKLFF
TGCGCCAGCAGCCAAGACGGTGGGGCCGGGTCCCTGTTTACTAATGAAAAACTGTTTTTT
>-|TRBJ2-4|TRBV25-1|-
CASSEVGLAKNIQYF
TGTGCCAGCAGTGAAGTCGGGTTAGCCAAAAACATTCAGTACTTC
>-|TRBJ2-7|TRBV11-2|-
CASSSIGAVLRSEQYF
TGTGCCAGCAGCTCCATCGGAGCGGTACTACGGAGCGAGCAGTACTTC
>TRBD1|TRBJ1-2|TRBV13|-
CASTNNGQGGNYGYTF
TGTGCCAGCACCAATAACGGACAGGGAGGTAACTATGGCTACACCTTC
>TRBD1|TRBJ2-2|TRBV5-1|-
CASSLAGTGPSGELFF
TGCGCCAGCAGCTTGGCCGGGACAGGGCCCTCCGGGGAGCTGTTTTTT
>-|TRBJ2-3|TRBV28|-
CASSIAALRTDTQYF
TGTGCCAGCAGTATAGCGGCCTTACGCACAGATACGCAGTATTTT
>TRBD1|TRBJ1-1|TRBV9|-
CASSVGTGGTEAFF
TGTGCCAGCAGCGTCGGGACAGGAGGAACTGAAGCTTTCTTT
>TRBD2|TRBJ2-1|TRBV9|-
CASSATSGNNEQFF
TGTGCCAGCAGCGCGACTAGCGGGAATAATGAGCAGTTCTTC
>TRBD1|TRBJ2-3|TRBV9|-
CASSGTGATDTQYF
TGTGCCAGCAGCGGGACAGGGGCCACAGATACGCAGTATTTT
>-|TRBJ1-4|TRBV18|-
CASSPRQGQGEKLFF
TGTGCCAGCTCACCTCGGCAGGGGCAAGGCGAAAAACTGTTTTTT
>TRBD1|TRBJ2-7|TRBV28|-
CASIRAQGAYEQYF
TGTGCCAGCATTCGGGCGCAGGGGGCCTACGAGCAGTACTTC
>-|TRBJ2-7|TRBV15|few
CATNLEGEQYF
TGTGCCACCAACCTTGAGGGGGAGCAGTACTTC
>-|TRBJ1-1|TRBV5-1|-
CASSPAGANTEAFF
TGCGCCAGCAGCCCAGCCGGGGCTAACACTGAAGCTTTCTTT
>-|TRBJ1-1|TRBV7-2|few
CASSLLTGPLNTEAFF
TGTGCCAGCAGCCTACTGACAGGACCCCTAAACACTGAAGCTTTCTTT
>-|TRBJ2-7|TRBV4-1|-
CASSLQELGEQYF
TGCGCCAGCAGCCTACAGGAATTAGGCGAGCAGTACTTC
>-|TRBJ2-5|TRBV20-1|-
CSAASQETQYF
TGCAGTGCCGCATCCCAAGAGACCCAGTACTTC
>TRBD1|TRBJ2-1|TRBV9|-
CASSYQQGASYNEQFF
TGTGCCAGCAGCTACCAACAGGGGGCTTCCTACAATGAGCAGTTCTTC
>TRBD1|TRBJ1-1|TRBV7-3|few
CASSLVGTGNLNTEAFF
TGTGCCAGCAGCTTAGTTGGGACAGGGAACCTGAACACTGAAGCTTTCTTT
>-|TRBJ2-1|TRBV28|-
CASSAGTWEQFF
TGTGCCAGCAGTGCCGGGACCTGGGAGCAGTTCTTC
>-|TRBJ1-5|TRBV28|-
CASSETGRARNQPQHF
TGTGCCAGCAGTGAGACCGGGAGGGCCCGCAATCAGCCCCAGCATTTT